These T cell receptor beta chains were read from a single sample in a study of regulatory T cells in long-lasting Graves disease. TCRdb called the multiplex PCR reads again in MiXCR, with one record for every CDR3 protein. The sample consists of 700,000 or so distinct CDR3 sequences, around 30% of them appearing once. The material was peripheral blood mononuclear cells (PBMCs), obtained when the disease was refractory, from a patient treated with antithyroid drugs. The receptors shown here come from a female donor with Graves disease. CDR3s include the opening cysteine and the closing phenylalanine or tryptophan. The order of the fields is V gene, J gene, CDR3 protein.

TRBV19	TRBJ2-5	CATSLRREETQYF
TRBV20-1	TRBJ2-7	CSATGQGEKVYEQYF
TRBV6-1	TRBJ1-2	CASRTRQGRNGYTF
TRBV29-1	TRBJ2-7	CSVESQRSSYEQYF
TRBV28	TRBJ1-1	CASTRDRGMNTEAFF
TRBV12-3/TRBV12-4	TRBJ1-1	CASRIEGAEAFF
TRBV9	TRBJ2-6	CASSVEWTGLSGANVLTF
TRBV2	TRBJ2-2	CASSESPPTDTGELFF
TRBV12-3/TRBV12-4	TRBJ1-2	CASSLVGRRWGYTF
TRBV11-2	TRBJ1-5	CASSLGRVGDQPQHF
TRBV27	TRBJ1-1	CANRSKTGNTEAFF
TRBV10-3	TRBJ1-1	CAISALGPVAEAFF